Each of the 10 T cell receptor beta chains below was sequenced from the same sample in a study of shared clonotypes between healthy human individuals. Some clones are missing from TCRdb's copy, which holds only in-frame ones; the method was immunoSEQ multiplex PCR. The table includes about half a million clones, 75% to 80% detected once. The specimen was PBMCs. The source of these receptors is a woman in her forties in good health. Some clones in this sample may be carry-over from other donors' samples.

The genes are TRBV5-6 and TRBJ2-1; no clear D. The CDR3 covers 13 residues. Trimming took off 4 bases at V and 15 bases at J, with 20 bases between the two ends. Germline V lookup: CDR1 SGHDT, CDR2 YYEEEE. CDR3 loop: CASSAEPLGFSFF. The CDR3 nucleotides read TGTGCCAGCAGCGCCGAACCTCTGGGTTTCTCGTTCTTC.

As to this clone: Just one base apart from a much larger clone, this may be a read error. The chain employs TRBV6-5 and TRBJ2-5; 11 bases map to TRBD1. The CDR3 is made up of 15 amino acids. Per the germline V gene, CDR1 is MNHEY and CDR2 is SVGAGI. The CDR3 loop is CASSPDRGRGEAQYF. The CDR3 nucleotides read TGTGCCAGCAGTCCGGACAGGGGGCGAGGAGAGGCCCAGTACTTC.

For this clone: A far larger clone is just one base off, so this is likely a read error. The J gene is TRBJ2-5, the V gene TRBV29-1, with 13 bases fitting TRBD2. The CDR3 is 13 residues long. Germline V gives CDR1 SQVTM, CDR2 ANQGSEA. CDR3 nucleotides: TGCAGCGTGGAACTAGCGGGAGGGGAGACCCAGCACTTC. This encodes CSVELAGGETQHF.

The rearrangement uses TRBV2 and TRBJ1-1; perhaps TRBD1 as D (5 bases). This CDR3 has 12 amino acids. V was clipped by 10 bases and J by 1 base, with 10 bases between them. Germline values: CDR1 SNHLY, CDR2 FYNNEI. The CDR3 DNA follows: TGTGCCACCCAAACAGGGAACACTGAAGCTTTCTTT. Translation gives CATQTGNTEAFF.

In its sample, this clone was seen a few times. The chain is built from TRBV7-9 and TRBJ1-4, with 8 bases matching TRBD1. This CDR3 comprises 14 residues. V gave up 4 bases and J gave up 7 bases; unmatched junction bases: 5. Germline values: CDR1 SEHNR, CDR2 FQNEAQ (reference sequence). The CDR3 protein is CASSSGTGLEKLFF. The CDR3 region has the DNA TGTGCCAGCAGCTCCGGGACAGGTCTTGAAAAACTGTTTTTT.

The V gene is TRBV10-3, the J gene TRBJ1-3; tentative D call: TRBD1 (5 bases). CDR3 length: 14 residues. V lost 2 bases and J lost 3, with 8 bases in between. CDR1 and CDR2 (germline): ENHRY, SYGVKD. This CDR3 reads CAISERGGGNTIYF. The CDR3 DNA sequence: TGTGCCATCAGTGAGAGGGGAGGTGGAAACACCATATATTTT.

The CDR3 loop reads CASSPRSGRADNEQFF. CDR3 sequence (DNA): TGTGCCAGCTCACCACGTAGCGGGAGGGCCGACAATGAGCAGTTCTTC. The chain couples TRBV18 to TRBJ2-1; 11 nucleotides align to TRBD2. V lost 1 base and J lost 5; bases outside the gene matches: 4. CDR1 is KGHSH and CDR2 is LQKENI in the germline V gene. CDR3 size: 16 residues.

This chain connects TRBV5-1 to TRBJ1-6, with 8 bases identical to TRBD1. V shed 0 bases and J 7 bases; nucleotides not matched to a gene: 6. Germline lookup yields CDR1 SGHRS and CDR2 YFSETQ. CDR3 length: 16 amino acids. CDR3 region: CASSLALGQDNSPLHF. The DNA of the CDR3 is TGCGCCAGCAGCTTGGCCTTGGGACAGGACAATTCACCCCTCCACTTT.

The gene calls are TRBV19 and TRBJ2-5; 12 bases fit TRBD2. CDR3 size: 16 residues. Germline CDR1 reads LNHDA; CDR2 reads SQIVND (reference sequence). Trimming removed 4 bases from V and 9 bases from J; junction bases left unmatched: 12. Here the CDR3 DNA reads TGTGCCAGTAGTAACCGTAGACTAGCGGGAGCGGAGGCCCAGTACTTC. Translation: CASSNRRLAGAEAQYF.

The table lists this clone with a few counts. The V gene is TRBV18, the J gene TRBJ1-1; TRBD1 agrees at 7 bases. Germline CDR1 and CDR2: KGHSH and LQKENI. The CDR3 sequence is 14 residues long. Trimming at V came to 2 bases and at J to 5 bases, leaving 5 bases not matched to a gene. The CDR3 region has the DNA TGTGCCAGCTCACCAAAGGGGGCAGGGACTGAAGCTTTCTTT. Amino acid sequence: CASSPKGAGTEAFF.